This TCR beta chain emerged from a study of CD8+CD57+ T cells in acquired aplastic anemia. By flow cytometry, patients selected for sequencing had shown an expansion of CD8+CD57+ cells. There were no patients without severe acquired aplastic anemia. Blood sampling was performed on the patients, and none of them had received therapy by then. Notes on the study in general: Roughly 28 was the count of CD8+ CDR3 sequences that patients shared with controls.

In regard to this clonotype: Antigen: not known. A much bigger clone sits one base away, suggesting this may be a read error.

Using genomic DNA as the template, TCR beta VDJ and CDR3 profiling was carried out. From the reads, TCRdb called clonotypes with MiXCR, one entry per CDR3 protein. The sample contains hundreds of thousands of distinct CDR3 sequences, roughly 50% of which appear only once. The sample was sorted CD4+, CD8+, or CD8+CD57+ T cells (not recorded which) from PBMCs. The TCR was taken from a human donor with aplastic anemia.

The CDR3 DNA reads as TGTGCCAGCAGCCAAGAGGGTCGGGGAGGCAATGGCTACACCTTC. The encoded protein is CASSQEGRGGNGYTF. The V and J genes are TRBV7-3 and TRBJ1-2; D gene uncertain. The CDR3 extends over 15 amino acids. CDR1 SGHTA and CDR2 FQGTGA come from the germline V gene. V shed 5 bases and J shed 6 bases, with 19 bases lying between them. The whole variable domain, remainder taken from reference TRBV7-3 and TRBJ1-2, is GAGVSQTPSNKVTEKGKYVELRCDPISGHTALYWYRQSLGQGPEFLIYFQGTGAADDSGLPNDRFFAVRPEGSVSTLKIQRTERGDSAVYLCASSQEGRGGNGYTFGSGTRLTVV.